The clone carrying this T cell receptor beta chain was detected only a few times. Its antigen is undetermined. Trimming cost V 5 bases and J 3 bases, with 11 bases left between them. The CDR3 has 13 amino acids. Germline V lookup: CDR1 MNHNS, CDR2 SASEGT. This sample stems from a study of T cell repertoires in cytomegalovirus infection. Overall study: Public TCR beta signatures marked donors with CMV infection and the matching HLA.

A single record per CDR3 protein comes from TCRdb applying MiXCR to the reads. The sample holds fewer than 550,000 distinct CDR3 sequences, approximately 33% seen once. Whole-study results and caveats: CMV carriers with the relevant HLA were identified by cumulative public TCR beta family frequency. In two of eight donors, the top clonotype was HLA-C-restricted CMV-specific.

The TCR was taken from a human donor in good health (CMV status not recorded). Some clones in this sample may be carry-over from other donors' samples. The specimen was PBMCs. The chain joins TRBV6-1 to TRBJ2-7; D is ambiguous. CDR3 DNA: TGTGCCAGCAGTTACGGCAGCTTCTACGAGCAGTACTTC. Its protein product is CASSYGSFYEQYF.